The entry below gives a single T cell receptor beta chain sequence along with its context. This clone has a handful of counts. Which antigen it targets is not known. No quality values exist for individual bases; no much larger clone is one base distant. TCRbeta CDR3 regions were amplified from genomic DNA by means of the immunoSEQ Assay, a bias-controlled multiplex PCR. The paper's processing steps were these. The number of nucleated cells in each sample was estimated from the amplification of reference gene primers within the assay. To quantify the absolute abundance of each unique TCRbeta CDR3 rearrangement, sequence reads were collapsed and filtered. For each sample, productive Simpson clonality was calculated by taking the square root of Simpson's diversity index across productive rearrangements. TCRdb's version of the immuneACCESS table is confined to in-frame rearrangements and falls short of the full clone set. An unresolved V gene accounts for under half of the shortfall where checked; the remainder is of unknown origin. V, J and clone size reflect that table, while D and trimming were determined from the DNA. The sample table shows about 18,000 clones, and roughly nine tenths are seen once. The ten largest clones take up roughly 17% of the sample.

The data were taken from a study of blood T cell repertoires in COVID-19 (dated by TCRdb to the early 2020s). Notes on the research overall: Samples covering the acute and convalescent phases of COVID-19 were provided by collaborators in the United States, Italy and Spain. A freely available public database, intended as a resource for researchers studying the immune response to SARS-CoV-2, is where the repertoires were released. Deeply sampled blood TCRbeta repertoires from subjects exposed to, actively infected with, or recovered from COVID-19 were included in the dataset. The samples were drawn from two sources: the first 160 participants of the ongoing ImmuneRACE study, and 1,200 or so subjects contributed by 6 global collaborators. The prospective study material was composed of cDNA or gDNA derived from T cells, B-cell-depleted T cells, or PBMCs. Where available, HLA class I and class II types were taken from metadata supplied by the sample provider and were not determined by assay-based typing. A de-identified subject ID, COVID-19 status, age in years and sex were almost always included in the sample metadata.

The collaborating institutions used their own protocols to collect whole blood in K2EDTA tubes. For TCRbeta analysis, collaborator samples were shipped as frozen whole blood, as isolated PBMCs, or as DNA extracted from either sample type. Results the study describes overall, beyond this receptor: How much clinical and demographic metadata was included differed by source and by participant, and the metadata was provided uncurated.

V is pruned by 1 base and J by 3 bases, leaving 2 bases of the junction without a gene match. The cysteine opens and the phenylalanine closes a CDR3 of 15 amino acids. The DNA shown is the 45-base CDR3, in frame from base 1. The germline V gene yields MGHRA for CDR1 and YSYEKL for CDR2. The source material was peripheral blood. In this chain, TRBV4-1 is recombined with TRBJ2-7, and 11 junctional nucleotides match TRBD1. This TCR came from a man aged 45 to 65 with active COVID-19. The CDR3 protein: CASSQGGQGVYEQYF. Here is the DNA: TGCGCCAGCAGCCAAGGGGGACAGGGGGTCTACGAGCAGTACTTC.